This record covers a single T cell receptor beta chain. The antigen is undetermined. The record originates from a study of T cell responses to AZD1222 COVID-19 vaccine. Clones were sequenced by immunoSEQ multiplex PCR, and TCRdb holds only the in-frame ones, with some missing. The table includes about 120,000 clones, about 94% detected once. Researchers grouped second doses given at about 4 or about 12 weeks into one pool. General study points: Sampled repertoires all dated from after the peak T cell response. Baseline seropositivity characterized only 5 or 6 AZD1222 recipients. Spike-wide vaccine-associated CD4 TCRs dominated at 160-218 and 743-854.

J lost 1 base, V lost 3 bases, and 2 bases had no gene match. Germline V gene sequence: CDR1 LNHNV, CDR2 YYDKDF (reference sequence). The CDR3 is 16 amino acids. This clonotype was obtained from an adult who received the AZD1222 COVID-19 vaccine. This sample comprised peripheral blood, obtained 28 days after the second AZD1222 dose. J is TRBJ2-2 and V is TRBV15; 10 nucleotides agree with TRBD1. The CDR3: CATSSDRGLNTGELFF. CDR3 nucleotide sequence: TGTGCCACCAGCAGCGACAGGGGGCTGAACACCGGGGAGCTGTTTTTT.